One sample yielded the 12 T cell receptor beta chains listed below, sequenced in a study of T cells after yellow fever vaccination. TCRdb re-called the 5' RACE reads with MiXCR, one entry per CDR3 protein. The sample holds about 220,000 distinct CDR3 sequences, approximately 6.7% seen once. Sequencing was performed on CD4+ T cells sorted from PBMCs, taken on the day of the yellow fever booster vaccination. The receptors derive from a man aged 30 to 45 who received the YFV17D yellow fever vaccine.

The chain uses TRBV20-1 and TRBJ2-3; 7 bases match TRBD2. The trim removed 0 bases at V and 2 bases at J, leaving 5 bases unmatched. The CDR3 runs to 15 residues. Germline V CDR1 and CDR2: DFQATT, SNEGSKA (reference sequence). In nucleotides, the CDR3 is TGCAGTGCTAGAGATATAGCGGGCACCACAGATACGCAGTATTTT. Translation: CSARDIAGTTDTQYF.

This clonotype was found a few times. The V call is TRBV30, the J call TRBJ2-1; D gene unclear. CDR3 length equals 13 residues. The V end lost 3 bases, the J end lost 4 bases, and 10 bases lay between the germline ends. The germline CDR1 and CDR2 sequences are GTSNPN and SVGIG (reference sequence). The CDR3 bases are TGTGCCTGGAGCGCAACAGTTTACAATGAGCAGTTCTTC. Protein sequence: CAWSATVYNEQFF.

Only a few counts were recorded for this clonotype. The chain combines TRBV18 with TRBJ1-2; D might be TRBD1 (6 bases). From germline, CDR1 is KGHSH and CDR2 LQKENI. V lost 2 bases and J lost 7, with 11 bases in between. The CDR3 has 13 amino acids. The CDR3 loop reads CASSPKQGVGYTF. DNA for the CDR3: TGTGCCAGCTCACCAAAACAGGGCGTTGGCTACACCTTC.

About this clonotype itself: One end of the junction varies from germline; a read error may be responsible. V is TRBV5-1 and J is TRBJ2-2, with D tentatively TRBD2 (6 bases). The CDR3 length is 16 residues. From germline, CDR1 is SGHRS and CDR2 YFSETQ. CDR3 residues: CAISFFTGEENGELFF. As DNA, the CDR3 is TGCGCCATCAGCTTTTTTACGGGAGAAGAGAACGGGGAGCTGTTTTTT.

The chain combines TRBV20-1 with TRBJ1-5; a possible D gene is TRBD1 (6 bases). Trimming took off 0 bases at V and 2 bases at J, with 17 bases between the two ends. The CDR3 runs to 17 residues. CDR1 and CDR2 (germline): DFQATT, SNEGSKA (reference sequence). CDR3 sequence: CSARDLGQDSRNQPQHF. Here the CDR3 DNA reads TGCAGTGCTAGAGATCTCGGTCAGGACAGCCGCAATCAGCCCCAGCATTTT.

This clonotype has just a few counts. The rearrangement uses TRBV29-1 and TRBJ1-5, with D uncertain. V was shortened by 3 bases and J by 7 bases, with 13 bases between the two germline ends. CDR1 is SQVTM and CDR2 is ANQGSEA in the germline V gene. CDR3 length equals 13 residues. Here the CDR3 DNA reads TGCAGCGTTGAGCAGTCCCCGGGACAGCCCCAGCATTTT. Its translation is CSVEQSPGQPQHF.

This clonotype was detected ten times or more. The rearrangement links TRBV12-3 or TRBV12-4 to TRBJ1-6; D remains unclear. This CDR3 spans 12 amino acids. Deletions cut 8 bases from V and 7 bases from J, with 9 bases between. This CDR3 is CASQVLNSPLHF. DNA of the CDR3: TGTGCCAGCCAGGTTTTGAATTCACCCCTCCACTTT.

The chain recombines TRBV5-1 with TRBJ2-7; no definite D call. CDR3 length: 15 residues. The V gene's germline CDR1 is SGHRS and CDR2 YFSETQ. Trimming shortened V by 1 base and J by 0 bases, and 11 bases separated the two germline ends. Here the CDR3 reads CASSLMASSSYEQYF. The CDR3 DNA follows: TGCGCCAGCAGCTTGATGGCCAGTAGCTCCTACGAGCAGTACTTC.

V is TRBV7-6 and J is TRBJ2-7; unclear D gene. Per germline, CDR1 SGHVS and CDR2 FNYEAQ. This CDR3 has 13 amino acids. V lost 0 bases, J lost 6 bases, and 9 bases lay in between. The CDR3 DNA sequence: TGTGCCAGCAGCTTAGCTGTGGTCGGCGAGCAGTACTTC. This gives the protein CASSLAVVGEQYF.

The sample holds a few counts of this clonotype. The rearrangement uses TRBV20-1 and TRBJ2-1; D unresolved. Germline-derived CDR1 and CDR2 are DFQATT and SNEGSKA (reference sequence). The V end was cut by 3 bases, the J end by 9 bases, with 12 bases between. The CDR3 has 12 residues. CDR3 protein: CSARASWGEQFF. The CDR3 coding sequence is TGCAGTGCTAGGGCTAGTTGGGGTGAGCAGTTCTTC.

Only a few counts were recorded for this clonotype. The chain recombines TRBV4-3 with TRBJ1-2; D remains ambiguous. This CDR3 has 16 residues. Trimming took 0 bases from V and 7 from J, leaving 18 bases between them. The germline V gene encodes CDR1 LGHNA and CDR2 YSLEER. This chain's CDR3 is CASSQDPVGVHAGYTF. The CDR3 coding sequence is TGCGCCAGCAGCCAAGATCCCGTTGGGGTCCATGCTGGCTACACCTTC.

This clonotype showed up many times. The V and J genes are TRBV10-3 and TRBJ2-7, with TRBD1 identical over 11 bases. Germline assignment: CDR1 ENHRY and CDR2 SYGVKD. The junction had 7 bases not matched to a gene; V was cut back by 4 bases and J by 5 bases. This CDR3 is built from 15 residues. CDR3 loop: CAISGRTGGINEQYF. The CDR3 DNA is TGTGCCATCAGTGGAAGGACAGGGGGCATCAACGAGCAGTACTTC.